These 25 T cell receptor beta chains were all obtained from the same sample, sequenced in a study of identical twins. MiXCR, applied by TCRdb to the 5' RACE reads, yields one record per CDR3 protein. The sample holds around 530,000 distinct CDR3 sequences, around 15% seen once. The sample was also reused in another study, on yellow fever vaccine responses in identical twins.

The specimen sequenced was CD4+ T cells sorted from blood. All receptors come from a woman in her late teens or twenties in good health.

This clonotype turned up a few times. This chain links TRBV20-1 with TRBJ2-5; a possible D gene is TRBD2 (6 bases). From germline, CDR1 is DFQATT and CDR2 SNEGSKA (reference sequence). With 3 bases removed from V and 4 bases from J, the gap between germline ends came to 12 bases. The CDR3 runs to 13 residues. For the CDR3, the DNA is TGCAGTGCTAGGCGGGGCTCCGGAGAGACCCAGTACTTC. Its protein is CSARRGSGETQYF.

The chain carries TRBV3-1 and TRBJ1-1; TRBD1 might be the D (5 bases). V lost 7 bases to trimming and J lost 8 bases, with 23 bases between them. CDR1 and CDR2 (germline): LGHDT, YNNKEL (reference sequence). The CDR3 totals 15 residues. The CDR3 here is CASNPAQGPIGEAFF. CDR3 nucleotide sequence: TGTGCCAGCAACCCTGCCCAGGGCCCTATTGGAGAAGCTTTCTTT.

In DNA, the CDR3 is TGCAGCGCCGGGACCGCTACCGGCTACAATGAGCAGTTCTTC. Its protein product is CSAGTATGYNEQFF. The rearrangement joins TRBV29-1 to TRBJ2-1; TRBD1 or TRBD2 may be the D gene (5 bases each). The V gene's germline CDR1 is SQVTM and CDR2 ANQGSEA. The CDR3 runs to 14 residues. V dropped 7 bases and J dropped 3 bases, with 16 bases sitting between them.

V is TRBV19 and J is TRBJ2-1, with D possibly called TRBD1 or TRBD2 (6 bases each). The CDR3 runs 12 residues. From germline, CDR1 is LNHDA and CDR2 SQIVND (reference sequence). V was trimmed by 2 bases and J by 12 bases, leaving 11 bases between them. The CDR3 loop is CASSIMGGVQFF. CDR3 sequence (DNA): TGTGCCAGTAGTATAATGGGGGGCGTGCAGTTCTTC.

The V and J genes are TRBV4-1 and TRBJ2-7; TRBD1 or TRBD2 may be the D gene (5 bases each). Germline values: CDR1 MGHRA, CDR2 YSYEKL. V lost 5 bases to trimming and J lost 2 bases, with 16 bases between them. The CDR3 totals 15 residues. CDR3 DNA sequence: TGCGCCAGCAGCGAATTGAGGGGACGGACCTACGAGCAGTACTTC. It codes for CASSELRGRTYEQYF.

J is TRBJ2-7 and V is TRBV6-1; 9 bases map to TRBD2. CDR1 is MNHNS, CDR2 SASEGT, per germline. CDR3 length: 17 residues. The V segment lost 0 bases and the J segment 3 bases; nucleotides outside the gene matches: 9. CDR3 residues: CASSEAGGGAQIYEQYV. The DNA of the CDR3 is TGTGCCAGCAGTGAAGCTGGCGGGGGGGCCCAGATCTACGAGCAGTACGTC.

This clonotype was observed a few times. The CDR3 DNA sequence: TGTGCCAGCAGCTTAGTTCTCCAATCGCGGGTAGGCAGCTCCTACGAGCAGTACTTC. Translation: CASSLVLQSRVGSSYEQYF. The chain has TRBV11-2 and TRBJ2-7; D might be TRBD2 (5 bases). Trimming cost V 1 base and J 0 bases, with 22 bases left between them. There are 19 residues in the CDR3. Germline loops: CDR1 SGHAT, CDR2 FQNNGV.

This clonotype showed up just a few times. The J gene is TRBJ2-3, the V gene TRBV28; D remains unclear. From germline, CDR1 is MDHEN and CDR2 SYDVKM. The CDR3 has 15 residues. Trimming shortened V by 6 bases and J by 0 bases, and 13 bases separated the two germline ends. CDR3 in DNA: TGTGCCAGCAGCCTCCGGGCGTACAGCACAGATACGCAGTATTTT. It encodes CASSLRAYSTDTQYF.

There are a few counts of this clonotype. The CDR3 DNA sequence: TGTGCCACCAGTGATTCCCGCGGGGACAGGAGATCCACCGGGGAGCTGTTTTTT. This encodes CATSDSRGDRRSTGELFF. This sequence joins TRBV24-1 and TRBJ2-2; 8 bases map to TRBD1. This CDR3 comprises 18 residues. Trimming took 2 bases from V and 4 from J; bases not matched to a gene: 11. CDR1 is KGHDR and CDR2 is SFDVKD in the germline V gene.

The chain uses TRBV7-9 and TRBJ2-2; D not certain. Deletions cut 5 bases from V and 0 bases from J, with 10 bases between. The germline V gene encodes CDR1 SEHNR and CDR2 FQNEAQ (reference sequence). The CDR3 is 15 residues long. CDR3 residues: CASSIGESNTGELFF. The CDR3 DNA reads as TGTGCCAGCAGCATAGGCGAATCGAACACCGGGGAGCTGTTTTTT.

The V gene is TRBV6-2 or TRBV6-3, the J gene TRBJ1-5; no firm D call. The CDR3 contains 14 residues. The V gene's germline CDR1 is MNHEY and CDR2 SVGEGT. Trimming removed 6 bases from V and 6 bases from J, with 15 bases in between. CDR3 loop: CASSTATFRQPQHF. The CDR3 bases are TGTGCCAGCAGCACAGCCACTTTTCGTCAGCCCCAGCATTTT.

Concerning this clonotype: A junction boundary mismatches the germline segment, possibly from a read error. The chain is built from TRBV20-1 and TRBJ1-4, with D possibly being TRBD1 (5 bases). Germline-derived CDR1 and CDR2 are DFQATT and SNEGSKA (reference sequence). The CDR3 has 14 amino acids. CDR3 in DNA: TGCAGTGCTAGTCAAGGGACTTTTAATGAAAAACTGATTTTT. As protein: CSASQGTFNEKLIF.

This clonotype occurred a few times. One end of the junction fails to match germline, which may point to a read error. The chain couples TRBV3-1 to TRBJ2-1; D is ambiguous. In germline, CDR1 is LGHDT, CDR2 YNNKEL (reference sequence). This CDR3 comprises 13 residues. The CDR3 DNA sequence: TGTGCCAGCAGTCAAGGGCAAGGGAATGAGCAGTTCTTC. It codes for CASSQGQGNEQFF.

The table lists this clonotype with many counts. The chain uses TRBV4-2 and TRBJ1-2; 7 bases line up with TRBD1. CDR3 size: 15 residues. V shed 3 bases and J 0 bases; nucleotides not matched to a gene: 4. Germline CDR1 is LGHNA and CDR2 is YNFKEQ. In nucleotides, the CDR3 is TGTGCCAGCAGCCAGGGGACAGCCACTAACTATGGCTACACCTTC. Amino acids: CASSQGTATNYGYTF.

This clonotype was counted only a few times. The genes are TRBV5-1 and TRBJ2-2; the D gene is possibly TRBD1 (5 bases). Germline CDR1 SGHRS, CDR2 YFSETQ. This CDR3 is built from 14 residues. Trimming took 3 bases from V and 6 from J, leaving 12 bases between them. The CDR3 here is CASSSDSIPGELFF. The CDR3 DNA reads TGCGCCAGCAGCTCTGACAGTATACCCGGGGAGCTGTTTTTT. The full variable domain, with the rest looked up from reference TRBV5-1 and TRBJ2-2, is KAGVTQTPRYLIKTRGQQVTLSCSPISGHRSVSWYQQTPGQGLQFLFEYFSETQRNKGNFPGRFSGRQFSNSRSEMNVSTLELGDSALYLCASSSDSIPGELFFGEGSRLTVL.

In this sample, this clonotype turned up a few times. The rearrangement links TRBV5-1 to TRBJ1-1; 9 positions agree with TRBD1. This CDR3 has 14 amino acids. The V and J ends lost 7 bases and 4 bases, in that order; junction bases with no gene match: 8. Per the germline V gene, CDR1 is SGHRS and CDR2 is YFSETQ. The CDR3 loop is CASGEQDRGTEAFF. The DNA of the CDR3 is TGCGCCAGCGGCGAACAGGACAGGGGCACTGAAGCTTTCTTT. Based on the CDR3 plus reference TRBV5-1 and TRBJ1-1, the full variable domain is KAGVTQTPRYLIKTRGQQVTLSCSPISGHRSVSWYQQTPGQGLQFLFEYFSETQRNKGNFPGRFSGRQFSNSRSEMNVSTLELGDSALYLCASGEQDRGTEAFFGQGTRLTVV.

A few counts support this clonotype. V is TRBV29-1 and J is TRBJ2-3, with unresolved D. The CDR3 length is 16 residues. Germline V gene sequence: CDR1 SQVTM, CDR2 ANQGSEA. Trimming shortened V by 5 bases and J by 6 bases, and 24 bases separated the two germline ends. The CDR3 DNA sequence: TGCAGCGTTCAGCGAGATGTAGCTACCCCCGGGGATACGCAGTATTTT. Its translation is CSVQRDVATPGDTQYF.

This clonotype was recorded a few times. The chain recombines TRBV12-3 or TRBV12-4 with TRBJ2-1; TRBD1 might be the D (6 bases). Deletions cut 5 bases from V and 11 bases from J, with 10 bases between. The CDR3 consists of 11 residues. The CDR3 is CASSTTGKQFF. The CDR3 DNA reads TGTGCCAGCAGTACAACAGGGAAGCAGTTCTTC.

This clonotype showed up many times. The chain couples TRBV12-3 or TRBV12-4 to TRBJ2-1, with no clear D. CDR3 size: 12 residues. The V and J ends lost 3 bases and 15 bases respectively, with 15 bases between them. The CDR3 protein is CASSFGFAVPFF. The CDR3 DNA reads TGTGCCAGCAGTTTCGGGTTTGCGGTTCCGTTCTTC.

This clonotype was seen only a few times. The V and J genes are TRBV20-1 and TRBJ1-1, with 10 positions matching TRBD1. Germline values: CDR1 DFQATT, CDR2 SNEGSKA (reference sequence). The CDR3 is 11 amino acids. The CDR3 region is CSGQGDTEAFF. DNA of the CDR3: TGCAGCGGACAGGGGGACACTGAAGCTTTCTTT.

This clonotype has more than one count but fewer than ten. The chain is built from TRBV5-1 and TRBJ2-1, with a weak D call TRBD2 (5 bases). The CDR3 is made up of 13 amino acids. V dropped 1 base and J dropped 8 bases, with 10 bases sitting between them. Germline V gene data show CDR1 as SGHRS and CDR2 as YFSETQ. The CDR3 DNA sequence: TGCGCCAGCAGCTTGAGCGGTTCTTATGAGCAGTTCTTC. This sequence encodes CASSLSGSYEQFF.

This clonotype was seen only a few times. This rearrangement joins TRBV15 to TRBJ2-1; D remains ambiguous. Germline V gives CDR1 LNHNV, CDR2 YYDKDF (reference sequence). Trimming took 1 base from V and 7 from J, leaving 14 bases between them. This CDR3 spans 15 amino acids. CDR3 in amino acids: CATSRVGGMGNEQFF. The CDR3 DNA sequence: TGTGCCACCAGCAGAGTGGGTGGGATGGGTAATGAGCAGTTCTTC.

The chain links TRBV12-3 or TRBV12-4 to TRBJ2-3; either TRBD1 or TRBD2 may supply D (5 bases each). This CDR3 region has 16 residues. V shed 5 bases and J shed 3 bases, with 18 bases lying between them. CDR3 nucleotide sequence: TGTGCCAGCAGTCCAGGGACGGCCGTAAAGACAGATACGCAGTATTTT. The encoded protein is CASSPGTAVKTDTQYF.

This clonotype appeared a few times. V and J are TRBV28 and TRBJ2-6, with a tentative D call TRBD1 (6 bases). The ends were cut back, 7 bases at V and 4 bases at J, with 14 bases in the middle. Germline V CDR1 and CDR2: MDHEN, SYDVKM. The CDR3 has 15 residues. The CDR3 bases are TGTGCCAGCAATCCACAGGGTTCCGGGGCCAACGTCCTGACTTTC. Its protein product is CASNPQGSGANVLTF.

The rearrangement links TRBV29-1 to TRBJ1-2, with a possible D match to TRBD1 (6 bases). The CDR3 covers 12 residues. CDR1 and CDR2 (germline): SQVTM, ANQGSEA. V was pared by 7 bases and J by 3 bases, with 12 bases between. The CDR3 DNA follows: TGCAGCGGCCGGGACACCGACTATGGCTACACCTTC. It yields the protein CSGRDTDYGYTF.